A single sample is the source of the 26 T cell receptor beta chains below, sequenced in a study of T-cell reconstitution after alpha-beta-depleted transplantation in children. Preparation of the TCRbeta library involved a method that used unique molecular identifiers. TCRdb re-analysed the PCR reads in MiXCR, keeping a single row per CDR3 protein. Here the sample spans around 960,000 distinct CDR3 sequences, around 30% being singletons. The sequencing here drew on PBMCs, mostly from graft donor cells, taken 360 days after TCRalphabeta/CD19-depleted stem cell transplant. The receptors derive from a boy less than two years old who had a stem cell transplant for SCID, so the T cells may come from the graft donor.

The chain links TRBV29-1 to TRBJ2-5; 8 bases line up with TRBD1. The CDR3 consists of 12 residues. The junction had 3 bases not matched to a gene; V was cut back by 7 bases and J by 2 bases. Germline V CDR1 and CDR2: SQVTM, ANQGSEA. CDR3 sequence reads: CSGGDRQETQYF. DNA of the CDR3: TGCAGCGGGGGGGACAGGCAAGAGACCCAGTACTTC. The full variable domain, in which reference TRBV29-1 and TRBJ2-5 provide the parts outside the CDR3, is SAVISQKPSRDICQRGTSLTIQCQVDSQVTMMFWYRQQPGQSLTLIATANQGSEATYESGFVIDKFPISRPNLTFSTLTVSNMSPEDSSIYLCSGGDRQETQYFGPGTRLLVL.

The genes are TRBV5-1 and TRBJ1-3; no reliable D call. Germline V gene data show CDR1 as SGHRS and CDR2 as YFSETQ. This CDR3 spans 16 amino acids. V lost 1 base, J lost 4 bases, and 15 bases lay in between. The CDR3 is CASSLSRADRGNTIYF. DNA for the CDR3: TGCGCCAGCAGCTTGTCCCGGGCCGACCGAGGAAACACCATATATTTT.

The V and J genes are TRBV5-1 and TRBJ2-7; 8 positions agree with TRBD2. The CDR3 has 15 residues. Trimming cost V 4 bases and J 6 bases; bases outside gene matches: 12. Germline loops: CDR1 SGHRS, CDR2 YFSETQ. As DNA, the CDR3 is TGCGCCAGCAGCCCAGGACTAGCCGGTGAGGGCGAGCAGTACTTC. Encoded protein: CASSPGLAGEGEQYF.

V usage is TRBV11-2 and J usage is TRBJ2-3, with D hard to call. The CDR3 runs to 15 residues. Germline CDR1 SGHAT, CDR2 FQNNGV. V lost 4 bases, J lost 6 bases, and 17 bases lay in between. DNA of the CDR3: TGTGCCAGCAGCTCCCCACCGTCCCAAAAGGATACGCAGTATTTT. The encoded protein is CASSSPPSQKDTQYF. Complete variable domain (other parts from reference TRBV11-2 and TRBJ2-3): EAGVAQSPRYKIIEKRQSVAFWCNPISGHATLYWYQQILGQGPKLLIQFQNNGVVDDSQLPKDRFSAERLKGVDSTLKIQPAKLEDSAVYLCASSSPPSQKDTQYFGPGTRLTVL.

V and J are TRBV11-2 and TRBJ2-7, with D perhaps TRBD2 (5 bases). The CDR3 has 14 amino acids. From germline, CDR1 is SGHAT and CDR2 FQNNGV. The germline V and J ends were trimmed by 2 bases and 3 bases, with 11 bases remaining between them. CDR3 sequence: CASSLPSRYYEQYF. Written as DNA, the CDR3 is TGTGCCAGCAGCTTACCTAGCAGATACTACGAGCAGTACTTC.

This clonotype was recorded a few times. The J gene is TRBJ2-1, the V gene TRBV6-5; tentative D call: TRBD1 (5 bases). The CDR3 spans 10 residues. V lost 8 bases to trimming and J lost 9 bases, with 8 bases between them. Germline values: CDR1 MNHEY, CDR2 SVGAGI. The CDR3 DNA reads as TGTGCCAGCGGTAGGGGTGAGCAGTTCTTC. Translation gives CASGRGEQFF.

The gene calls are TRBV14 and TRBJ2-7, with D unresolved. V was trimmed by 4 bases and J by 3 bases, leaving 16 bases between them. Germline V gene lookup returns CDR1 SGHDN and CDR2 FVKESK. The CDR3 loop spans 15 amino acids. DNA of the CDR3: TGTGCCAGCAGCCCGCTGGCCGACCGCTACTACGAGCAGTACTTC. Encoded protein: CASSPLADRYYEQYF.

This clonotype appeared a few times. This sequence joins TRBV7-8 and TRBJ2-5; tentative D call: TRBD2 (6 bases). The ends were cut back, 5 bases at V and 2 bases at J, with 12 bases in the middle. The V gene's germline CDR1 is SGHVS and CDR2 FQNEAQ. There are 14 residues in the CDR3. CDR3 sequence reads: CASSRRRDQETQYF. DNA of the CDR3: TGTGCCAGCAGCCGAAGGCGGGATCAAGAGACCCAGTACTTC.

This clonotype was detected a few times. The chain uses TRBV9 and TRBJ2-5; D possibly matches TRBD1 or TRBD2 (5 bases each). Germline lookup yields CDR1 SGDLS and CDR2 YYNGEE. There are 13 residues in the CDR3. The V and J ends lost 0 bases and 9 bases respectively, with 12 bases between them. This chain's CDR3 is CASSVEDPGPQYF. CDR3 coding DNA: TGTGCCAGCAGCGTAGAAGATCCGGGGCCCCAGTACTTC.

The chain employs TRBV4-2 and TRBJ1-2; 8 nucleotides agree with TRBD1. Unmatched junction bases numbered 10, after V lost 4 bases and J lost 6 bases. Per germline, CDR1 LGHNA and CDR2 YNFKEQ. The CDR3 length is 15 residues. The CDR3 sequence is CASSLQGAGANGYTF. In DNA, the CDR3 is TGTGCCAGCAGCCTCCAGGGGGCCGGGGCTAATGGCTACACCTTC.

This rearrangement joins TRBV12-3 or TRBV12-4 to TRBJ2-1; D call uncertain. The CDR3 is 10 amino acids. With 3 bases removed from V and 8 bases from J, the gap between germline ends came to 2 bases. As DNA, the CDR3 is TGTGCCAGCAGTTTTCATGAGCAGTTCTTC. It translates to CASSFHEQFF.

The chain joins TRBV27 to TRBJ2-2, with 7 bases that match TRBD1. Germline V lookup: CDR1 MNHEY, CDR2 SMNVEV (reference sequence). The CDR3 contains 16 residues. After removal of 2 bases from V and 1 base from J, the junction contained 4 bases not matched to a gene. The CDR3 sequence is CASSLLRDRNTGELFF. DNA for the CDR3: TGTGCCAGCAGTTTACTCCGGGACAGGAACACCGGGGAGCTGTTTTTT.

The V call is TRBV11-1, the J call TRBJ2-3; TRBD1 matches at 9 bases. Germline CDR1 is SGHAT and CDR2 is FQDESV (reference sequence). The junction had 9 bases not matched to a gene; V was cut back by 4 bases and J by 4 bases. This CDR3 is 16 amino acids long. As DNA, the CDR3 is TGTGCCAGCAGCTACCCCCGGGACAGGGTTTCAGATACGCAGTATTTT. It is translated as CASSYPRDRVSDTQYF.

The chain links TRBV20-1 to TRBJ2-7; unclear D gene. This CDR3 has 13 residues. Germline V CDR1 and CDR2: DFQATT, SNEGSKA (reference sequence). Trimming took off 2 bases at V and 2 bases at J, with 10 bases between the two ends. CDR3 sequence reads: CSARSDRTYEQYF. DNA for the CDR3: TGCAGTGCTAGATCGGACCGAACCTACGAGCAGTACTTC.

This clonotype was seen more than once but under ten times. The chain uses TRBV12-3 or TRBV12-4 and TRBJ2-3, with 11 bases lining up with TRBD2. This CDR3 region has 17 residues. The trim removed 5 bases at V and 2 bases at J, leaving 9 bases unmatched. CDR3 loop: CASSLWLAGGPTDTQYF. As DNA, the CDR3 is TGTGCCAGCAGTCTCTGGCTAGCGGGGGGCCCCACAGATACGCAGTATTTT.

This CDR3 reads CASSGAGQDSYEQYF. The CDR3 nucleotides read TGCGCCAGCAGCGGAGCCGGACAGGATTCCTACGAGCAGTACTTC. The chain is built from TRBV5-1 and TRBJ2-7; 7 nucleotides line up with TRBD1. Losses at the gene ends were 4 bases for V and 1 base for J; bases not matched to a gene: 8. The V gene's germline CDR1 is SGHRS and CDR2 YFSETQ. This CDR3 is built from 15 residues.

J is TRBJ1-5 and V is TRBV15; D uncertain. The CDR3 runs to 16 residues. The V end was cut by 3 bases, the J end by 2 bases, with 14 bases between. From germline, CDR1 is LNHNV and CDR2 YYDKDF (reference sequence). CDR3 in DNA: TGTGCCACCAGCAGGGCAATAGACGCGGGCAATCAGCCCCAGCATTTT. Encoded protein: CATSRAIDAGNQPQHF. The complete variable domain, with remaining parts taken from reference TRBV15 and TRBJ1-5, reads DAMVIQNPRYQVTQFGKPVTLSCSQTLNHNVMYWYQQKSSQAPKLLFHYYDKDFNNEADTPDNFQSRRPNTSFCFLDIRSPGLGDTAMYLCATSRAIDAGNQPQHFGDGTRLSIL.

The gene calls are TRBV6-5 and TRBJ2-7; D remains ambiguous. CDR1 is MNHEY, CDR2 SVGAGI, per germline. CDR3 length equals 15 residues. The ends were cut back, 5 bases at V and 0 bases at J, with 14 bases in the middle. The CDR3 bases are TGTGCCAGCAGTCACCGGACGATTCGCTCCTACGAGCAGTACTTC. Protein sequence: CASSHRTIRSYEQYF.

This clonotype has at least ten counts. The chain couples TRBV12-3 or TRBV12-4 to TRBJ1-2, with a weak D call TRBD1 (6 bases). V was clipped by 9 bases and J by 0 bases, with 17 bases between them. The CDR3 covers 15 residues. The CDR3 reads CASGSGTSSNYGYTF. In DNA, the CDR3 is TGTGCCAGTGGTTCCGGGACATCATCTAACTATGGCTACACCTTC.

The table lists this clonotype with a few counts. This rearrangement joins TRBV4-3 to TRBJ2-7; D possibly corresponds to TRBD1 (6 bases). Trimming cost V 4 bases and J 0 bases, with 13 bases left between them. The CDR3 extends over 15 amino acids. The germline gives CDR1 LGHNA, CDR2 YSLEER. CDR3 loop: CASSPGHGSSYEQYF. The CDR3, as DNA: TGCGCCAGCAGCCCGGGACACGGAAGCTCCTACGAGCAGTACTTC.

This clonotype has only a few counts. The chain joins TRBV20-1 to TRBJ2-1, with 8 positions matching TRBD2. Germline CDR1 reads DFQATT; CDR2 reads SNEGSKA (reference sequence). This CDR3 comprises 13 residues. The CDR3 spells CRPGAGASNEQFF. The CDR3 coding sequence is TGCAGGCCCGGAGCGGGGGCCTCTAATGAGCAGTTCTTC.

J is TRBJ1-3 and V is TRBV5-1; D unresolved. Trimming stripped 0 bases from V and 4 bases from J, with 14 bases between. From germline, CDR1 is SGHRS and CDR2 YFSETQ. This CDR3 has 16 residues. DNA for the CDR3: TGCGCCAGCAGCTTGGAATGGTCACATCGGGGAAACACCATATATTTT. Translation gives CASSLEWSHRGNTIYF.

This clonotype was observed a few times. The gene calls are TRBV9 and TRBJ2-1; 7 bases match TRBD1. This CDR3 is built from 15 residues. Per the germline V gene, CDR1 is SGDLS and CDR2 is YYNGEE. J lost 2 bases, V lost 3 bases, and 5 bases had no gene match. CDR3 nucleotides: TGTGCCAGCAGCGGGGACAGTCAACCCTACAATGAGCAGTTCTTC. Its protein is CASSGDSQPYNEQFF.

This chain joins TRBV6-1 and TRBJ1-1; D not certain. Germline CDR1 MNHNS, CDR2 SASEGT. The V end was cut by 6 bases, the J end by 3 bases, with 23 bases between. The CDR3 covers 17 residues. The CDR3 DNA reads as TGTGCCAGCAGCAGAGGTGGGGTCCTCTTTTGGGACACTGAAGCTTTCTTT. It yields the protein CASSRGGVLFWDTEAFF.

The chain employs TRBV7-2 and TRBJ2-5; either TRBD1 or TRBD2 may supply D (5 bases each). Looked up from germline, CDR1 is SGHTA and CDR2 is FQGNSA. This CDR3 is 15 amino acids long. With 3 bases removed from V and 4 bases from J, the gap between germline ends came to 15 bases. CDR3 in DNA: TGTGCCAGCAGCTTTGTGAGGGGCCGGGGAGAGACCCAGTACTTC. This translates into CASSFVRGRGETQYF. Combining the CDR3 with reference TRBV7-2 and TRBJ2-5 gives the whole variable domain GAGVSQSPSNKVTEKGKDVELRCDPISGHTALYWYRQSLGQGLEFLIYFQGNSAPDKSGLPSDRFSAERTGGSVSTLTIQRTQQEDSAVYLCASSFVRGRGETQYFGPGTRLLVL.

The chain links TRBV24-1 to TRBJ2-7; the D call may be TRBD1 or TRBD2 (6 bases each). This CDR3 spans 16 amino acids. CDR1 and CDR2 from the germline V gene are KGHDR and SFDVKD. Trimming cost V 2 bases and J 0 bases, with 13 bases left between them. The CDR3 region has the DNA TGTGCCACCAGTGATTGGGGGGCAGGCCGCTCCTACGAGCAGTACTTC. Amino acid sequence: CATSDWGAGRSYEQYF.